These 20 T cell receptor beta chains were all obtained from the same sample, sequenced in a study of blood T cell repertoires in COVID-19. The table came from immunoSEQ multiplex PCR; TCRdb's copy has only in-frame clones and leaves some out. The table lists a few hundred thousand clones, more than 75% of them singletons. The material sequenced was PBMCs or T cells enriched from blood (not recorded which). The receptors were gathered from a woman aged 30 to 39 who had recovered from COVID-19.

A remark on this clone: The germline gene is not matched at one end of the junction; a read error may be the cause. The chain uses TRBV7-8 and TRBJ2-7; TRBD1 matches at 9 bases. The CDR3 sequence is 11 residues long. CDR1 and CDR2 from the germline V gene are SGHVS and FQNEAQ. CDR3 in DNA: TGTGCCAGCAGCAAGGGACAGGGCTCGTCCTTC. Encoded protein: CASSKGQGSSF.

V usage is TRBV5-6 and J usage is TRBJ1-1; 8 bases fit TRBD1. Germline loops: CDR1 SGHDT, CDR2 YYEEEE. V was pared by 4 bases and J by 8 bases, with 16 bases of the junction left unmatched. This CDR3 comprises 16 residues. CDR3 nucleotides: TGTGCCAGCAGCCCATTGACAGGGGAGCCGTCAGACGAAGCTTTCTTT. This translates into CASSPLTGEPSDEAFF.

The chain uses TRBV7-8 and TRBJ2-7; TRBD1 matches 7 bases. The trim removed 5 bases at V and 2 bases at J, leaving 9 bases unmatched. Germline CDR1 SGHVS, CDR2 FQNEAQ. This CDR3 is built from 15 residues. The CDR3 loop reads CASSRERDSPYEQYF. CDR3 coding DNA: TGTGCCAGCAGCCGAGAAAGGGACAGCCCCTACGAGCAGTACTTC. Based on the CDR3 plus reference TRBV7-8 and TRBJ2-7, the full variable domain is GAGVSQSPRYKVAKRGQDVALRCDPISGHVSLFWYQQALGQGPEFLTYFQNEAQLDKSGLPSDRFFAERPEGSVSTLKIQRTQQEDSAVYLCASSRERDSPYEQYFGPGTRLTVT.

The CDR3 loop is CAISESVDGGYGYTF. As DNA, the CDR3 is TGTGCCATCAGTGAGTCCGTCGACGGGGGCTATGGCTACACCTTC. V and J are TRBV10-3 and TRBJ1-2; tentative D call: TRBD1 (5 bases). This CDR3 is 15 amino acids long. Germline V gene lookup returns CDR1 ENHRY and CDR2 SYGVKD. V was trimmed by 0 bases and J by 4 bases, leaving 12 bases between them.

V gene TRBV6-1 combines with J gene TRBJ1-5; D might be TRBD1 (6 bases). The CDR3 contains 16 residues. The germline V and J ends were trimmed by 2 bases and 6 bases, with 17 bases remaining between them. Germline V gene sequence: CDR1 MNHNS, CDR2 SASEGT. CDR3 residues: CASSELTGIGSQPQHF. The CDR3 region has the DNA TGTGCCAGCAGTGAACTTACAGGGATAGGTAGTCAGCCCCAGCATTTT.

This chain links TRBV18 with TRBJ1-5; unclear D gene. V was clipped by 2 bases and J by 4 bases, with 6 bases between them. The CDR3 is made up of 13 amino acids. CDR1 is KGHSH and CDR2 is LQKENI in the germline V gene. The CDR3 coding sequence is TGTGCCAGCTCACCATCGGAGAATCAGCCCCAGCATTTT. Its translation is CASSPSENQPQHF.

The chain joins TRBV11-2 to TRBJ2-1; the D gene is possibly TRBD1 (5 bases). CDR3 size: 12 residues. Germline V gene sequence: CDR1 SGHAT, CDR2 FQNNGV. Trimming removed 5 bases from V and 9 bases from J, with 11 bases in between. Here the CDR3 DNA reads TGTGCCAGCAGCCCCTGGGGCGGTGAGCAGTTCTTC. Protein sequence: CASSPWGGEQFF.

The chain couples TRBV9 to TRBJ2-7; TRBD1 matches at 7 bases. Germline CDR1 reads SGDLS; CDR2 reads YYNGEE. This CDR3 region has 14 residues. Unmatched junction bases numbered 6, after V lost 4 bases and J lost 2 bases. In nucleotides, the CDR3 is TGTGCCAGCAGCCCTACAGGGGTGCCCTACGAGCAGTACTTC. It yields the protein CASSPTGVPYEQYF.

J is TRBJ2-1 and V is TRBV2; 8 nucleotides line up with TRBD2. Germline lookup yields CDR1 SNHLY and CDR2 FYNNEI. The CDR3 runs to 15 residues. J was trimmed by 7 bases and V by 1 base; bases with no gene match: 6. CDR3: CASSEGAGAGNEQFF. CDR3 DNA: TGTGCCAGCAGTGAAGGAGCGGGGGCGGGGAATGAGCAGTTCTTC.

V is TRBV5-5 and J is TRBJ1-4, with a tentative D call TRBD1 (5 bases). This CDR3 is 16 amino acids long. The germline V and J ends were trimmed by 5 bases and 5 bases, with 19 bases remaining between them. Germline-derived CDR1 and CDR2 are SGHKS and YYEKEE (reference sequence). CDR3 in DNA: TGTGCCAGCAGTCTGGCGGGGGGAGGCCTCAATGAAAAACTGTTTTTT. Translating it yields CASSLAGGGLNEKLFF.

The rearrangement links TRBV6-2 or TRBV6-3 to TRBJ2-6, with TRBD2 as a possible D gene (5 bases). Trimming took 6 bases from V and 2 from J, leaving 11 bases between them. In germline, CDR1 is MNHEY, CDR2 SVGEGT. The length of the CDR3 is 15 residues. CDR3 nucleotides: TGTGCCAGCAGCCGGGGAGCGGCTGGGGCCAACGTCCTGACTTTC. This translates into CASSRGAAGANVLTF.

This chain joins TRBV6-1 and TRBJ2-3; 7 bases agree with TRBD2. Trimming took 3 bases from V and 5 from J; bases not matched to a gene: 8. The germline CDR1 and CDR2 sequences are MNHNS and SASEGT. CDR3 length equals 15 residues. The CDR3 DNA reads TGTGCCAGCAGTGATAGGGCGGGGGTAGGAGATACGCAGTATTTT. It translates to CASSDRAGVGDTQYF.

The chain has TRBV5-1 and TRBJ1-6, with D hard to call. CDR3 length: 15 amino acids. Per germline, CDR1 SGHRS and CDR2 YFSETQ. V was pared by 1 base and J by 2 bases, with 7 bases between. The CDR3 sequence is CASSLSQAYNSPLHF. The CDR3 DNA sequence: TGCGCCAGCAGCTTGTCCCAGGCCTATAATTCACCCCTCCACTTT.

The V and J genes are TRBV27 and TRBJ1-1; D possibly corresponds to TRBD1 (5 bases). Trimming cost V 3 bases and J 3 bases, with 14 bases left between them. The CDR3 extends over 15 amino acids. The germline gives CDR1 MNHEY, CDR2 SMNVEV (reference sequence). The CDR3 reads CASSFQGAGDTEAFF. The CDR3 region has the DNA TGTGCCAGCAGTTTCCAAGGTGCGGGGGACACTGAAGCTTTCTTT.

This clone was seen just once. CDR3 bases: TGTGCCAGCAGCTCTGCACCCGACAGGGGGACGCCCCAGCATTTT. This encodes CASSSAPDRGTPQHF. The J gene is TRBJ1-5, the V gene TRBV5-8, with 9 nucleotides matching TRBD1. The CDR3 consists of 15 residues. The germline gives CDR1 SGHTS, CDR2 YDEGEE. With 3 bases clipped from V and 9 bases from J, the junction kept 10 bases outside the gene matches.

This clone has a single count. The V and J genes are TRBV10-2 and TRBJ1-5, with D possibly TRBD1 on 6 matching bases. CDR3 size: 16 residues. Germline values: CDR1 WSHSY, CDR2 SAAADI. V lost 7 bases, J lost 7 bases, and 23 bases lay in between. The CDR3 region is CASTPRALSGGQPQHF. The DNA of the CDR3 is TGCGCCAGCACCCCTCGGGCTCTCTCGGGGGGCCAGCCCCAGCATTTT.

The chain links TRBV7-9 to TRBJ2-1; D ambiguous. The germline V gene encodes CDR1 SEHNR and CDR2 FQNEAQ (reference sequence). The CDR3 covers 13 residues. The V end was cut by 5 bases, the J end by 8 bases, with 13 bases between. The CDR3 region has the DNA TGTGCCAGCAGCGTTAGGAGTAAAGATGAGCAGTTCTTC. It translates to CASSVRSKDEQFF.

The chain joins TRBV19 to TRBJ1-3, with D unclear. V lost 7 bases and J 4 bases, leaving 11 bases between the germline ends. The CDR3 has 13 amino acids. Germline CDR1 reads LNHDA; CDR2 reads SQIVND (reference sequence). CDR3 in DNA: TGTGCCAGTACCCGACTAACCGGAAACACCATATATTTT. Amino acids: CASTRLTGNTIYF. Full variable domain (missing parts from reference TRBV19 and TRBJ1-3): DGGITQSPKYLFRKEGQNVTLSCEQNLNHDAMYWYRQDPGQGLRLIYYSQIVNDFQKGDIAEGYSVSREKKESFPLTVTSAQKNPTAFYLCASTRLTGNTIYFGEGSWLTVV.

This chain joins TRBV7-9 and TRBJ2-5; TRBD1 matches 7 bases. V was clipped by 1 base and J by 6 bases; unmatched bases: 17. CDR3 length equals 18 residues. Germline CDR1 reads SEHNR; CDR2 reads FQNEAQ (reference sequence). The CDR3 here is CASSLDGWGQTSRQTQYF. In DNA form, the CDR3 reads TGTGCCAGCAGCTTAGATGGGTGGGGACAGACATCGAGGCAGACCCAGTACTTC.

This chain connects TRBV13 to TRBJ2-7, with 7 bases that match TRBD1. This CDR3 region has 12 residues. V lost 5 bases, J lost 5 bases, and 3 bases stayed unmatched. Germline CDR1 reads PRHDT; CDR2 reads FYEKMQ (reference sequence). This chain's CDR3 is CASSTTGDEQYF. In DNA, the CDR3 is TGTGCCAGCAGCACTACAGGGGACGAGCAGTACTTC.